This TCR beta chain was found in a study of T cells in Graves' hyperthyroidism and ophthalmopathy. Findings of the study overall: Most thyroid clonotypes expanded above 0.001 appeared in blood too.

The germline CDR1 and CDR2 sequences are SGHAT and FQNNGV. The CDR3 is made up of 16 amino acids. Amplified TCR beta CDR3 regions came from RNA transcripts. Primed by the HTBI set, a first-round RT-PCR was run on the TCR CDR3. TCRdb processed the multiplex PCR reads anew with MiXCR; each CDR3 protein has one entry. Of hundreds of thousands of distinct CDR3 sequences listed, about 15% were seen once; the top ten hold roughly 4.3%. The diagnostic basis comprised clinical symptoms, serum thyroxine and TRAb, thyroid ultrasound and orbital computed tomography. Concerning this clonotype: As yet, its antigen is unknown. A read error may produce the germline difference seen at one junction end.

This TCR came from a woman aged 40 to 49 with Graves' ophthalmopathy. The specimen sequenced was blood. J is TRBJ2-7 and V is TRBV11-2; tentatively, D is TRBD2 (5 bases). The CDR3 sequence: CASSEKRAGFQVEQYF. The DNA of the CDR3 is TGCGCCAGCAGCGAAAAACGGGCGGGTTTCCAGGTCGAGCAGTACTTC.